The clone carrying this T cell receptor beta chain appeared a few times. The data were obtained in a study of immune evolution from preneoplasia to lung adenocarcinoma. Sequenced by immunoSEQ multiplex PCR; TCRdb stores in-frame clones only, minus some. The sample includes under 45,000 clones, around 85% of them seen just once. The CDR3 is 10 residues long. Trimming removed 11 bases at V and 8 bases at J, with 9 bases between. Germline V gene sequence: CDR1 SNHLY, CDR2 FYNNEI. The genes are TRBV2 and TRBJ1-4, with a possible D match to TRBD1 (5 bases). The TCR sequence derives from a person in their 60s with lung adenocarcinoma. Source material: FFPE invasive lung adenocarcinoma tissue. This chain's CDR3 is CASRVEKLFF. CDR3 sequence (DNA): TGTGCCTCCAGGGTCGAAAAACTGTTTTTT. Full variable domain (outside the CDR3, taken from reference TRBV2 and TRBJ1-4): EPEVTQTPSHQVTQMGQEVILRCVPISNHLYFYWYRQILGQKVEFLVSFYNNEISEKSEIFDDQFSVERPDGSNFTLKIRSTKLEDSAMYFCASRVEKLFFGSGTQLSVL.